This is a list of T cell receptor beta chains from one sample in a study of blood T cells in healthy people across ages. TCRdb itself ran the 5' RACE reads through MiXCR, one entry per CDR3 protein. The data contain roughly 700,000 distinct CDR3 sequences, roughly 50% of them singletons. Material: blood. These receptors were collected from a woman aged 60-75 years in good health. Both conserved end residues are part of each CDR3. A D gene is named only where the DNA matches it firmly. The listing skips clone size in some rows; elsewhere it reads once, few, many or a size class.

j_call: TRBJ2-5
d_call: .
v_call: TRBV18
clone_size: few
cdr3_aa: CASSPPTRGETQYF
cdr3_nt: TGTGCCAGCTCACCGCCTACACGGGGCGAGACCCAGTACTTC

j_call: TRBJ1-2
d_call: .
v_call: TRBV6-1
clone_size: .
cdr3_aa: CASSEGVQSDGYTF
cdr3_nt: TGTGCCAGCAGTGAAGGAGTGCAGAGCGATGGCTACACCTTC

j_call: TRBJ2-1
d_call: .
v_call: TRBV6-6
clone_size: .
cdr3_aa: CASIRGKNKEQFF
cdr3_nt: TGTGCCAGCATTAGAGGAAAAAACAAGGAGCAGTTCTTC

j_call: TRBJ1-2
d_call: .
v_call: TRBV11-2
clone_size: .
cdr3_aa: CASSVRQDGYTF
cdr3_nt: TGTGCCAGCAGCGTAAGACAGGATGGCTACACCTTC

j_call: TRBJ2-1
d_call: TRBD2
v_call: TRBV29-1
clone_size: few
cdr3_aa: CSFGLGANEQFF
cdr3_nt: TGCAGCTTCGGACTAGGAGCCAATGAGCAGTTCTTC

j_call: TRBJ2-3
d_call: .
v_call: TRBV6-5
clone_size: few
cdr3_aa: CASSSSMDTQYF
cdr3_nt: TGTGCCAGCAGTTCCAGCATGGATACGCAGTATTTT

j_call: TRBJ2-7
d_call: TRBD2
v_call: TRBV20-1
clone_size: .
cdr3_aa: CSAALSGKYYEQYF
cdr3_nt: TGCAGTGCTGCCCTTAGCGGGAAGTACTACGAGCAGTACTTC

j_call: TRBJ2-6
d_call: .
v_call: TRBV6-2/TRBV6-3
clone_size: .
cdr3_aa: CASSWYGANVLTF
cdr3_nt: TGTGCCAGCAGTTGGTACGGGGCCAACGTCCTGACTTTC

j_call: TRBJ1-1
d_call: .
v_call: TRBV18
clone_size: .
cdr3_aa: CASSLGDRTEAFF
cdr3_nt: TGTGCCAGCTCACTCGGGGATCGAACTGAAGCTTTCTTT

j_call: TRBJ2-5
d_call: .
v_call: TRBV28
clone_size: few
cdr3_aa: CASSDFGYRDGKETQYF
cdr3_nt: TGTGCCAGCAGCGACTTCGGGTACAGGGACGGAAAAGAGACCCAGTACTTC

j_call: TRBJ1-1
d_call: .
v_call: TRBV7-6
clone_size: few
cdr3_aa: CASSLFMNTEAFF
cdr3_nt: TGTGCCAGCAGTCTCTTCATGAACACTGAAGCTTTCTTT

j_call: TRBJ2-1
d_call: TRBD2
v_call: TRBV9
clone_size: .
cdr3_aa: CASSVEGLAGDMRNEQFF
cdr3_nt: TGTGCCAGCAGCGTAGAGGGACTAGCGGGAGATATGAGAAATGAGCAGTTCTTC

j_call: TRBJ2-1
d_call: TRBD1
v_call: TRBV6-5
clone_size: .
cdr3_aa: CASTAQGATSQFF
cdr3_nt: TGTGCCAGCACCGCACAGGGGGCGACTTCGCAGTTCTTC

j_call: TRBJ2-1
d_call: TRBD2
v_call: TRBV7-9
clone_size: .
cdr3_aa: CASSTTGLVFDEQFF
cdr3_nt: TGTGCCAGCAGCACCACGGGACTAGTCTTCGATGAGCAGTTCTTC

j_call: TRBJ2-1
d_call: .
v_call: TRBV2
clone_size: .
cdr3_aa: CASSETGRKQFF
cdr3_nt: TGTGCCAGCAGTGAAACAGGACGGAAGCAGTTCTTC

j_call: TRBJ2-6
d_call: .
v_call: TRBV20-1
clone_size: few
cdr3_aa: CSAERSSSGANVLTF
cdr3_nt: TGCAGTGCGGAGAGGTCTAGCTCTGGGGCCAACGTCCTGACTTTC

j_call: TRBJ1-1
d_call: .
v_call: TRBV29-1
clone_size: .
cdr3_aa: CSVEDQGNTEAFF
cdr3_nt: TGCAGCGTTGAAGATCAGGGGAACACTGAAGCTTTCTTT

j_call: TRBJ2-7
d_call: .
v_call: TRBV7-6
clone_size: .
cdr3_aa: CASSSLAGSRYEQYF
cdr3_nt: TGTGCCAGCAGCTCTCTCGCCGGGAGTAGGTACGAGCAGTACTTC

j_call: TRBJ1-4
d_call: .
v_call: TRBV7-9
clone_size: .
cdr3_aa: CANFKSRGGNEKLFF
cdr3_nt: TGTGCCAACTTCAAATCCCGGGGAGGCAATGAAAAACTGTTTTTT

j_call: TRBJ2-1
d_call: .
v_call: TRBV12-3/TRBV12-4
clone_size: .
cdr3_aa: CASSSRSGEQFF
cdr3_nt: TGTGCCAGCAGTTCAAGGTCGGGTGAGCAGTTCTTC

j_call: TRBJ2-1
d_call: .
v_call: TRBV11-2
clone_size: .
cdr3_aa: CASSPTTGRQTGTYNEQFF
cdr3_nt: TGTGCCAGCAGCCCCACAACCGGACGCCAGACCGGTACTTACAATGAGCAGTTCTTC

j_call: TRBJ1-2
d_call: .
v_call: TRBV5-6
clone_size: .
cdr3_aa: CASRPDGNYGYTF
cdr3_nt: TGTGCCAGCAGACCTGACGGCAACTATGGCTACACCTTC

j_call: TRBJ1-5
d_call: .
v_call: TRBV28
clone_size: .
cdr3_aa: CASSPWGGQPQHF
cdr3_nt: TGTGCCAGCAGCCCCTGGGGGGGACAGCCCCAGCATTTT

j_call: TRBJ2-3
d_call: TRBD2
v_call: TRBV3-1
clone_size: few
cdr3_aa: CASSLEGLGRAVADTQYF
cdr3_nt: TGTGCCAGCAGCCTCGAAGGGCTCGGGAGGGCCGTGGCAGATACGCAGTATTTT

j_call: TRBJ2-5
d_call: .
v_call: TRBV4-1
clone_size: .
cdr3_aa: CASSQEWGSGVLKNNYVKPQYF
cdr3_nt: TGCGCCAGCAGCCAAGAATGGGGATCGGGGGTTCTTAAGAATAACTACGTAAAACCTCAGTACTTC

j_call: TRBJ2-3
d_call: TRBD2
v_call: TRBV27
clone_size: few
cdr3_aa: CASSYARGLAVQADTQYF
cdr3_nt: TGTGCCAGCAGTTACGCTCGGGGACTAGCGGTACAAGCGGATACGCAGTATTTT

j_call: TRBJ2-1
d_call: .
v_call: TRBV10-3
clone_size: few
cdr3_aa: CAISGHFSSYNEQFF
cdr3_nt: TGTGCCATCAGCGGACATTTTAGCTCCTACAATGAGCAGTTCTTC

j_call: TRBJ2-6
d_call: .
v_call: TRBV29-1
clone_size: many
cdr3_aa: CSAHNSGANVLTF
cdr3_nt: TGCAGCGCCCACAACTCTGGGGCCAACGTCCTGACTTTC

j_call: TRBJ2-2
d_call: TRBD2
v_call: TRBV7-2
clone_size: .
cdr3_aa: CASSWQLAGDTGELFF
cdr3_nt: TGTGCCAGCAGCTGGCAACTAGCGGGAGACACCGGGGAGCTGTTTTTT

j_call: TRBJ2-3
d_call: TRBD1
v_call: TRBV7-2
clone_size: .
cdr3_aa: CASRYQQGWKGDTQYF
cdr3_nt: TGTGCCAGCAGATACCAACAGGGGTGGAAGGGAGATACGCAGTATTTT

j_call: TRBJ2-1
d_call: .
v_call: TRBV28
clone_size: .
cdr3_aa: CASRGTSGLRNYNEQFF
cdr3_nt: TGTGCCAGCAGAGGGACGTCCGGATTAAGGAACTACAATGAGCAGTTCTTC